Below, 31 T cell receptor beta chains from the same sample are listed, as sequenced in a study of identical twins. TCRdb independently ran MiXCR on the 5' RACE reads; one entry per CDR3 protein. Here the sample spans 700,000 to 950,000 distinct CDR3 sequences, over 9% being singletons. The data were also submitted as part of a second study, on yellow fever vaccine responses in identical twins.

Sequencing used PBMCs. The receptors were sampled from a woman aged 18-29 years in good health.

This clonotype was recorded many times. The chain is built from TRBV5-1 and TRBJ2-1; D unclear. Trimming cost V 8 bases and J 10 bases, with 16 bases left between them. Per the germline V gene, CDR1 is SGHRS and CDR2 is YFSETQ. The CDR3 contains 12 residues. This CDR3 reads CASNSQPAEQFF. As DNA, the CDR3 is TGCGCCAGTAATAGCCAACCCGCCGAGCAGTTCTTC.

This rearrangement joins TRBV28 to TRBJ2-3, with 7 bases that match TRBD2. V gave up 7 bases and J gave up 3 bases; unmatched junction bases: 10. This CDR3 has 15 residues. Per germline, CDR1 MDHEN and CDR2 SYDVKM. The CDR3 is CASNGGSGRTDTQYF. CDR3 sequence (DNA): TGTGCCAGCAATGGGGGTAGCGGGCGGACAGATACGCAGTATTTT.

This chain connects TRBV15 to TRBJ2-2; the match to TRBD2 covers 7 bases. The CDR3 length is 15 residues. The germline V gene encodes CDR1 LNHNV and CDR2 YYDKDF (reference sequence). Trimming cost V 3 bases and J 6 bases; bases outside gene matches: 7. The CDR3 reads CATSRGTSGAGELFF. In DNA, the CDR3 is TGTGCCACCAGCAGGGGGACGAGCGGGGCCGGGGAGCTGTTTTTT.

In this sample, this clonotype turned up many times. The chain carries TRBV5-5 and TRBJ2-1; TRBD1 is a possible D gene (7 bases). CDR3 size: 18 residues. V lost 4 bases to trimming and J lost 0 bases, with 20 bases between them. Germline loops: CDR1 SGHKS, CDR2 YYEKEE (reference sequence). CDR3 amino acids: CASSGDNRGLSSYNEQFF. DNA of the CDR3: TGTGCCAGCAGCGGGGATAACAGGGGACTGAGCTCCTACAATGAGCAGTTCTTC.

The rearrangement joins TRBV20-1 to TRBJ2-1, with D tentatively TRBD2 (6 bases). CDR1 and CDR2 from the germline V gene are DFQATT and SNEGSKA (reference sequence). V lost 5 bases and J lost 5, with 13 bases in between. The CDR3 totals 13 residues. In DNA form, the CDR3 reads TGCAGTGCTGGTCGGGCGGGAAACAATGAGCAGTTCTTC. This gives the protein CSAGRAGNNEQFF.

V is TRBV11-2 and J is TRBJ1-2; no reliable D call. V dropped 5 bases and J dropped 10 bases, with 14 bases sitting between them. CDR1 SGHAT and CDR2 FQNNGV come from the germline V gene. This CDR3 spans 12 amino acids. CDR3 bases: TGTGCCAGCAGCCCCGGGGTTGTTGTCTACACCTTC. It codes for CASSPGVVVYTF.

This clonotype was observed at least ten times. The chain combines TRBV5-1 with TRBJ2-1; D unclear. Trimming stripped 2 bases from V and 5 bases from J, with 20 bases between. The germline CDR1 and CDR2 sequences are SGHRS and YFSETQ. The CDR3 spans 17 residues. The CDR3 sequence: CASSFIMTGIQDNEQFF. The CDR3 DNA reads TGCGCCAGCAGCTTCATAATGACGGGCATCCAAGACAATGAGCAGTTCTTC.

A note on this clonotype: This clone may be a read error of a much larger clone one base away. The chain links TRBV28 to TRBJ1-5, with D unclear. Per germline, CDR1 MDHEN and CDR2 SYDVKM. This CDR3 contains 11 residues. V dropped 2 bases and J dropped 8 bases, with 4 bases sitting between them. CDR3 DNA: TGTGCCAGCAGTTTAGGTGAGCCCCAGCATTTT. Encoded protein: CASSLGEPQHF.

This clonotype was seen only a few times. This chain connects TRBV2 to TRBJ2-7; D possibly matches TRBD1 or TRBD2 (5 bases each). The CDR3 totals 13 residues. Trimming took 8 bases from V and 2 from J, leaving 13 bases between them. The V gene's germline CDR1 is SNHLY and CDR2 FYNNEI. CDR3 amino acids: CASAPGQTYEQYF. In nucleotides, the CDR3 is TGTGCCAGCGCCCCGGGGCAGACCTACGAGCAGTACTTC.

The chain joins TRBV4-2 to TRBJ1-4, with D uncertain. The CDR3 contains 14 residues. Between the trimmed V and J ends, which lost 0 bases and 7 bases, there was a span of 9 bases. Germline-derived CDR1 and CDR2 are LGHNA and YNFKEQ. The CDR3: CASSQERRVEKLFF. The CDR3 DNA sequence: TGTGCCAGCAGCCAAGAAAGAAGGGTTGAAAAACTGTTTTTT.

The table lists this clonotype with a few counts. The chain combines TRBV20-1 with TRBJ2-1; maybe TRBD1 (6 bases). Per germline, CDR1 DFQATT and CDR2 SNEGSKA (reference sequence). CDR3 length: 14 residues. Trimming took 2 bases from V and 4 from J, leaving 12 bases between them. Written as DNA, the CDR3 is TGCAGTGCTAGAAACAGGGTAGCTTACAATGAGCAGTTCTTC. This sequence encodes CSARNRVAYNEQFF.

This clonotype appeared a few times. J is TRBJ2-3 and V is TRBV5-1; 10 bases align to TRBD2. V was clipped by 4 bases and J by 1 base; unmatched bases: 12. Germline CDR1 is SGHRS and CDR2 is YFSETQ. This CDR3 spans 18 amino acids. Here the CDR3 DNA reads TGCGCCAGCAGCCCGGCACTAGCGGGGCGCCTTCGCACAGATACGCAGTATTTT. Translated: CASSPALAGRLRTDTQYF.

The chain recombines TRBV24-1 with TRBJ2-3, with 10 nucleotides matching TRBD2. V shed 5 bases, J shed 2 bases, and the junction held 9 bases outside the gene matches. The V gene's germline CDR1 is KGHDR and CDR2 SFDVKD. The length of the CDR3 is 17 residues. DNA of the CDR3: TGTGCCACCAGTGGGACGAGCGGGAGGGCCATCACAGATACGCAGTATTTT. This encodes CATSGTSGRAITDTQYF.

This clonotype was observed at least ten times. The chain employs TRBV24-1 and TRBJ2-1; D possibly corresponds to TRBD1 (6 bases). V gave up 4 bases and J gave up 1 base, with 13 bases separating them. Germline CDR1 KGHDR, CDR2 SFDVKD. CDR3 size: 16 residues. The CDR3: CATSEAQGFSYNEQFF. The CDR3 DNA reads TGTGCCACCAGTGAAGCACAGGGATTTTCCTACAATGAGCAGTTCTTC.

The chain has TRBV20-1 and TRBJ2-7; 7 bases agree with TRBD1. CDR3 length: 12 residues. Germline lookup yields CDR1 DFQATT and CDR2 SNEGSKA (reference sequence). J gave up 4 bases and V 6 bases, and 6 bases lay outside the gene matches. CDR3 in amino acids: CSATDRAYEQYV. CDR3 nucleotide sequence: TGCAGTGCCACTGACAGGGCTTACGAGCAGTACGTC.

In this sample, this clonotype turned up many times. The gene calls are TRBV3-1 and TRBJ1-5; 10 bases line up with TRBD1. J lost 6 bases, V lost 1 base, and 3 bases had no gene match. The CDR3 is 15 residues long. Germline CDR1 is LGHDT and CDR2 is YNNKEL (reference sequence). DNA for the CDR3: TGTGCCAGCAGCCAAGGGACAGGGGGGATTCAGCCCCAGCATTTT. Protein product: CASSQGTGGIQPQHF.

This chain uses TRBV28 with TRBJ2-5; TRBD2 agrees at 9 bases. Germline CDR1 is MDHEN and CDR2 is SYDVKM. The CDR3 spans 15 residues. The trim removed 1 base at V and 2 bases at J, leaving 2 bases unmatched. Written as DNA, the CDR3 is TGTGCCAGCAGTTTATTGCGGGAGGGACAAGAGACCCAGTACTTC. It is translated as CASSLLREGQETQYF.

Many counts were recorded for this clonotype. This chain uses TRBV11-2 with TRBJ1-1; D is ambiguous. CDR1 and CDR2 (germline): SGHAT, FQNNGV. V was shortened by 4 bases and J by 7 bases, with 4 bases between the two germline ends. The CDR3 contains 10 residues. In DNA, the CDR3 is TGTGCCAGCAGCTCAGATGAAGCTTTCTTT. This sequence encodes CASSSDEAFF.

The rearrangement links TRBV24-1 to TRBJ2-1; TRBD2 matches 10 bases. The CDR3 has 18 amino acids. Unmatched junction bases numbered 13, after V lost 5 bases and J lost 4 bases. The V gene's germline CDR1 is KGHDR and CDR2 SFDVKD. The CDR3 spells CATSASFTSGKEYNEQFF. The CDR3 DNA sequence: TGTGCCACCAGTGCCTCGTTTACTAGCGGGAAAGAGTACAATGAGCAGTTCTTC.

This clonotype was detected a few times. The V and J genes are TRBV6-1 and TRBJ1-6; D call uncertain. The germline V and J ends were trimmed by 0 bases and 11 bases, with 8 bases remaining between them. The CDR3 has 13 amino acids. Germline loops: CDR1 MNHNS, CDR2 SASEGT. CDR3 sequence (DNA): TGTGCCAGCAGTGAAGCGGCCGTGGCACCCCTCCACTTT. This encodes CASSEAAVAPLHF.

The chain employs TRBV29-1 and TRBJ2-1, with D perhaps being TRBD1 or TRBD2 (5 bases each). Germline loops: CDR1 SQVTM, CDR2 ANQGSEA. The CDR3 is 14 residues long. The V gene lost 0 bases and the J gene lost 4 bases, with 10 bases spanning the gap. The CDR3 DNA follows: TGCAGCGTTGAAGACTGGGACGGGTACAATGAGCAGTTCTTC. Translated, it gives CSVEDWDGYNEQFF.

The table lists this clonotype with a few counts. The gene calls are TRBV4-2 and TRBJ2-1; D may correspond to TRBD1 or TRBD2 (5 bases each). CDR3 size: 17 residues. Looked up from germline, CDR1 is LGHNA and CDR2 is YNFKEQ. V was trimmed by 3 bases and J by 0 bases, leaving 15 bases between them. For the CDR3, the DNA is TGTGCCAGCAGCCACGCCCTCGGGGCCTCCTCCTACAATGAGCAGTTCTTC. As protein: CASSHALGASSYNEQFF.

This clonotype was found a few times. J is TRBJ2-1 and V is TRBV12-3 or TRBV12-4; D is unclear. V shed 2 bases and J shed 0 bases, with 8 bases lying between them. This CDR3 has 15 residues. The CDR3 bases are TGTGCCAGCAGTTTACGTGACGGCTCCTACAATGAGCAGTTCTTC. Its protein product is CASSLRDGSYNEQFF.

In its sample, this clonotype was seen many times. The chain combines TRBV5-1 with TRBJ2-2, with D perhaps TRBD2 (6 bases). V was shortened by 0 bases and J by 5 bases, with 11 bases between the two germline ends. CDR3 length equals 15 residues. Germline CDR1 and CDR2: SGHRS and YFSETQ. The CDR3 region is CASSLAPRGTGELFF. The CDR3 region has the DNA TGCGCCAGCAGCTTGGCCCCCCGGGGGACCGGGGAGCTGTTTTTT.

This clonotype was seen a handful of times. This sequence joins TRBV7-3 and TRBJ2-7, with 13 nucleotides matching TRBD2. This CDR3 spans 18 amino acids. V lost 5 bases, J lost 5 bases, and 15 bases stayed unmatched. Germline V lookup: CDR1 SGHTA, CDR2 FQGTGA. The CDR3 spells CASSPTSGRASFGNEQYF. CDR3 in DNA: TGTGCCAGCAGCCCTACTAGCGGGAGGGCCTCATTCGGTAACGAGCAGTACTTC.

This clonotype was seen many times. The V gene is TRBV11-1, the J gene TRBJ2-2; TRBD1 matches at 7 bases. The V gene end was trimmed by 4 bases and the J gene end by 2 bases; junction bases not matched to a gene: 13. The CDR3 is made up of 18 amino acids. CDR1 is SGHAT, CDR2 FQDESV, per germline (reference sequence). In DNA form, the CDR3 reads TGTGCCAGCAGCTATCCAGGACAGGCTGTGGGAAACACCGGGGAGCTGTTTTTT. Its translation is CASSYPGQAVGNTGELFF.

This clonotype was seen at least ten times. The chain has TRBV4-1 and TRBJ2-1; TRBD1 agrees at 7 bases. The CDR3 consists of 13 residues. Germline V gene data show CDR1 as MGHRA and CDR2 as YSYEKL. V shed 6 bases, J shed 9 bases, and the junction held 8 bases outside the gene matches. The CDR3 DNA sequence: TGCGCCAGCAGATTTACAGGGGCGGTTGAGCAGTTCTTC. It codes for CASRFTGAVEQFF.

CDR3 DNA: TGTGCCAGTAGTCCCCCCAGGACAGGGGGCAGGTCCGGGGAGCTGTTTTTT. Translated, it gives CASSPPRTGGRSGELFF. This chain connects TRBV19 to TRBJ2-2; 11 nucleotides match TRBD1. J lost 6 bases, V lost 5 bases, and 11 bases had no gene match. The CDR3 spans 17 residues. CDR1 and CDR2 from the germline V gene are LNHDA and SQIVND (reference sequence).

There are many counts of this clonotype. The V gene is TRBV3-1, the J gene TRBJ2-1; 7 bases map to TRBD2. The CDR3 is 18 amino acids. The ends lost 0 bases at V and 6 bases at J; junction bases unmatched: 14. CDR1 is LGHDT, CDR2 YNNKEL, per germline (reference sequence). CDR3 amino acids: CASSQDGLVRASGNEQFF. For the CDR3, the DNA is TGTGCCAGCAGCCAAGACGGTCTTGTTCGGGCTAGCGGCAATGAGCAGTTCTTC.

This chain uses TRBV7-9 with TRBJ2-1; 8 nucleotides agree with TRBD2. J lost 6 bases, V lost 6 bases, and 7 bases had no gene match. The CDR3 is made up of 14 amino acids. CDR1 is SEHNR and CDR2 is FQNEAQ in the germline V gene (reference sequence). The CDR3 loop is CASRPVGGGNEQFF. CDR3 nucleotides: TGTGCCAGCAGACCGGTCGGGGGGGGCAATGAGCAGTTCTTC.

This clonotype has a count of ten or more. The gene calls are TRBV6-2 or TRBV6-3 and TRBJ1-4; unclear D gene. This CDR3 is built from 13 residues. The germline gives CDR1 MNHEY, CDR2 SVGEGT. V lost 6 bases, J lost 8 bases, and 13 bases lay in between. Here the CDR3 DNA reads TGTGCCAGCAGCTCGGGAGGTTACGAAAAACTGTTTTTT. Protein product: CASSSGGYEKLFF.